This section outlines one T cell receptor (beta chain) sequence together with its context. Its target is not known. Repertoires were generated with immunoSEQ multiplex PCR, while TCRdb's copy carries only in-frame clones and drops some. In the table there are about 2,500 clones, around 86% of which are singletons. The sample originates from a study of immune evolution from preneoplasia to lung adenocarcinoma. Histologic diagnosis was independently verified by two lung pathologists. CDR1 SEHNR and CDR2 FQNEAQ come from the germline V gene (reference sequence). This CDR3 is built from 17 residues. The ends lost 0 bases at V and 2 bases at J; junction bases unmatched: 2. Points from the study as a whole: Later-stage lesions seemingly showed higher T cell density and diversity than normal lung.

The TCR comes from a person between 60 and 79 years old with lung adenocarcinoma. V and J are TRBV7-9 and TRBJ2-6, with TRBD1 matching 9 bases. The sequenced sample consisted of FFPE adjacent normal lung tissue. CDR3 nucleotide sequence: TGTGCCAGCAGCTTAGCCCGACAGGGGGCTGGGGCCAACGTCCTGACTTTC. This codes for CASSLARQGAGANVLTF. Variable domain in full (rest from reference TRBV7-9 and TRBJ2-6): DTGVSQNPRHKITKRGQNVTFRCDPISEHNRLYWYRQTLGQGPEFLTYFQNEAQLEKSRLLSDRFSAERPKGSFSTLEIQRTEQGDSAMYLCASSLARQGAGANVLTFGAGSRLTVL.